One and the same sample provided the 2 T cell receptor beta chains below, sequenced in a study of shared clonotypes between healthy human individuals. Assay used: immunoSEQ multiplex PCR; TCRdb lists only in-frame clones, some missing. The data contain fewer than 500,000 clones, approximately 79% of them singletons. Sequencing was carried out using PBMCs. These receptor sequences come from a woman aged 40 to 50 in good health. Some clones in this sample may be carry-over from other donors' samples.

This clone was picked up one time. This chain connects TRBV4-2 to TRBJ2-7; 10 nucleotides agree with TRBD1. After removal of 3 bases from V and 2 bases from J, the junction contained 7 bases not matched to a gene. This CDR3 is built from 16 residues. Germline-derived CDR1 and CDR2 are LGHNA and YNFKEQ. The CDR3 DNA is TGTGCCAGCAGCCAGACAGGGGGCTTAGGAGCCTACGAGCAGTACTTC. Residues: CASSQTGGLGAYEQYF.

The count of this clone is one. The chain uses TRBV7-2 and TRBJ2-3; 9 bases line up with TRBD1. V shed 5 bases and J 6 bases; nucleotides not matched to a gene: 9. Germline assignment: CDR1 SGHTA and CDR2 FQGNSA. The CDR3 contains 15 residues. This chain's CDR3 is CASSVGTGFRDTQYF. Here the CDR3 DNA reads TGTGCCAGCAGCGTCGGGACAGGGTTTCGGGATACGCAGTATTTT.